A selection of T cell receptor beta chains follows, all from one sample in a study of blood T cell repertoires in COVID-19. Some clones are missing from TCRdb's copy, which holds only in-frame ones; the method was immunoSEQ multiplex PCR. This table has 75,000 to 85,000 clones, 80% to 90% appearing once. The sample taken for sequencing was peripheral blood. The receptors come from a human donor in a cohort sampled during active COVID-19. CDR3s include the opening cysteine and the closing phenylalanine or tryptophan. D genes are given only for firm matches. For some rows the clone size is stated as once, few or many, or as a class when expanded; others skip it.

j_call | clone_size | d_call | v_call | cdr3_aa | cdr3_nt
TRBJ2-2 | NA | TRBD1 | TRBV5-1 | CASSADRDLSGELFF | TGCGCCAGCAGCGCTGACAGGGATCTTAGCGGGGAGCTGTTTTTT
TRBJ2-3 | NA | TRBD2 | TRBV5-1 | CASSFGTSGRTDTQYF | TGCGCCAGCAGCTTTGGGACTAGCGGCCGCACAGATACGCAGTATTTT
TRBJ2-7 | NA | TRBD1 | TRBV3-1/TRBV3-2 | CASSQRQGFGEQYF | TGTGCCAGCAGCCAAAGACAGGGGTTTGGAGAGCAGTACTTC
TRBJ1-2 | NA | NA | TRBV27 | CASRSGSGHYGYTF | TGTGCCAGCAGATCCGGATCGGGTCACTATGGCTACACCTTC
TRBJ1-6 | once | TRBD1 | TRBV6-5 | CASSYADRGAISPLHF | TGTGCCAGCAGTTACGCCGACAGGGGTGCGATTTCACCCCTCCACTTT
TRBJ1-6 | NA | NA | TRBV6-5 | CASSWTPSSYNSPLHF | TGTGCCAGCAGTTGGACACCCTCCTCCTATAATTCACCCCTCCACTTT
TRBJ1-5 | few | NA | TRBV24-1 | CATSDPSFGAQHF | TGTGCCACCAGTGATCCCTCTTTCGGGGCCCAGCATTTT
TRBJ1-1 | once | NA | TRBV21-1 | CASPRVLRTAVVTEAFF | TGTGCCAGCCCCCGCGTTCTCCGGACAGCCGTAGTTACTGAAGCTTTCTTT
TRBJ2-2 | NA | TRBD2 | TRBV18 | CASSPNGLAGAGELFF | TGTGCCAGCTCACCAAACGGACTAGCGGGAGCCGGGGAGCTGTTTTTT
TRBJ1-5 | NA | NA | TRBV6-1 | CASSEAPTGPQHF | TGTGCCAGCAGTGAAGCTCCTACAGGGCCCCAGCATTTT
TRBJ2-2 | NA | NA | TRBV9 | CASSGGGVTGELFF | TGTGCCAGCAGCGGAGGGGGTGTAACCGGGGAGCTGTTTTTT
TRBJ1-5 | NA | NA | TRBV28 | CASSLEGANQPQHF | TGTGCCAGCAGTTTGGAAGGGGCCAATCAGCCCCAGCATTTT
TRBJ2-1 | NA | TRBD2 | TRBV7-9 | CASSWTSGDHNEQFF | TGTGCCAGCAGTTGGACTAGCGGGGACCACAATGAGCAGTTCTTC
TRBJ2-3 | NA | TRBD1 | TRBV19 | CASTGTGSTDTQYF | TGTGCCAGCACCGGGACAGGTAGCACAGATACGCAGTATTTT
TRBJ2-7 | once | NA | TRBV24-1 | CATSDARAGRYEQYF | TGTGCCACCAGTGACGCTAGAGCGGGCCGCTACGAGCAGTACTTC
TRBJ2-3 | NA | TRBD1 | TRBV6-5 | CASTARGSDTQYF | TGTGCCAGCACCGCCAGGGGGTCAGATACGCAGTATTTT
TRBJ2-2 | NA | TRBD1 | TRBV7-8 | CASSFWDRGNTGELFF | TGTGCCAGCAGCTTTTGGGACAGGGGAAACACCGGGGAGCTGTTTTTT
TRBJ1-2 | NA | NA | TRBV19 | CASSPENYGYTF | TGTGCCAGTAGTCCAGAAAACTATGGCTACACCTTC
TRBJ2-7 | NA | NA | TRBV7-2 | CASTQMRGPYEQYF | TGTGCCAGCACCCAAATGCGGGGACCCTACGAGCAGTACTTC
TRBJ2-1 | NA | NA | TRBV5-4 | CASSLDRGSYNEQFF | TGTGCCAGCAGCTTAGACCGGGGGTCCTACAATGAGCAGTTCTTC
TRBJ1-2 | NA | TRBD1 | TRBV2 | CASSILGGQGRSVGYTF | TGTGCCAGCAGTATACTTGGGGGACAGGGGAGGTCGGTTGGCTACACCTTC
TRBJ1-2 | NA | NA | TRBV29-1 | CSVPGFFDGYTF | TGCAGCGTTCCAGGGTTTTTCGATGGCTACACCTTC
TRBJ2-5 | NA | TRBD2 | TRBV18 | CASSPGTSVQETQYF | TGTGCCAGCTCACCCGGGACTAGCGTTCAAGAGACCCAGTACTTC
TRBJ2-1 | NA | NA | TRBV19 | CASRLNIPGDLQFF | TGTGCCAGTAGGTTAAATATTCCGGGGGACTTGCAGTTCTTC
TRBJ2-1 | once | TRBD2 | TRBV9 | CASSASGTIRNEQFF | TGTGCCAGCAGCGCCAGCGGGACGATAAGGAATGAGCAGTTCTTC
TRBJ2-5 | NA | NA | TRBV4-3 | CASSQVGTVQETQYF | TGCGCCAGCAGCCAAGTCGGAACAGTCCAAGAGACCCAGTACTTC
TRBJ2-2 | NA | TRBD1 | TRBV28 | CASLDREKGELFF | TGTGCCAGCCTAGACAGGGAAAAAGGGGAGCTGTTTTTT
TRBJ1-4 | NA | NA | TRBV29-1 | CSATGQNEKLFF | TGCAGCGCGACAGGCCAGAATGAAAAACTGTTTTTT
TRBJ1-3 | few | NA | TRBV5-1 | CASSVAGPGYGNTIYF | TGCGCCAGCAGCGTTGCAGGGCCCGGCTACGGAAACACCATATATTTT
TRBJ2-7 | NA | NA | TRBV6-2/TRBV6-3 | CASSYSDGGRYEQYF | TGTGCCAGCAGTTACTCGGACGGGGGTAGGTACGAGCAGTACTTC
TRBJ1-2 | NA | TRBD1 | TRBV7-2 | CASSVGQGAYGYTF | TGTGCCAGCAGCGTTGGACAGGGCGCCTATGGCTACACCTTC
TRBJ2-7 | NA | TRBD1 | TRBV18 | CASSPRGQVMYEQYF | TGTGCCAGCTCACCACGCGGACAGGTCATGTACGAGCAGTACTTC
TRBJ2-5 | few | NA | TRBV6-6 | CASTYTRGTQETQYF | TGTGCCAGCACCTACACCCGCGGGACTCAAGAGACCCAGTACTTC
TRBJ2-2 | few | TRBD2 | TRBV20-1 | CSASQLAGGGTGELFF | TGCAGTGCTAGTCAACTAGCGGGAGGAGGTACCGGGGAGCTGTTTTTT
TRBJ2-1 | NA | NA | TRBV2 | CASRNSLGFNEQFF | TGTGCCAGCAGAAACTCACTAGGGTTCAATGAGCAGTTCTTC
TRBJ2-3 | NA | NA | TRBV6-5 | CATVKESRTDTQYF | TGTGCCACCGTCAAGGAGAGTAGGACAGATACGCAGTATTTT
TRBJ1-1 | NA | TRBD1 | TRBV2 | CASSQRQGTGTEAFF | TGTGCCAGCAGTCAAAGACAGGGGACGGGAACTGAAGCTTTCTTT
TRBJ1-2 | NA | NA | TRBV18 | CASSVGAIGYTF | TGTGCCAGCTCCGTGGGGGCTATTGGCTACACCTTC
TRBJ2-5 | NA | NA | TRBV9 | CASSIQRETQYF | TGTGCCAGCAGCATTCAACGGGAGACCCAGTACTTC
TRBJ2-2 | NA | TRBD2 | TRBV27 | CACRGLAGTGELFF | TGTGCCTGTCGGGGACTAGCGGGCACCGGGGAGCTGTTTTTT
TRBJ1-2 | NA | NA | TRBV6-2/TRBV6-3 | CASSTITGTGRGYGYTF | TGTGCCAGCAGTACCATTACAGGGACCGGGAGGGGCTATGGCTACACCTTC
TRBJ1-1 | once | NA | TRBV2 | CASSTEERLVTEAFF | TGTGCCAGCAGTACAGAAGAGAGACTAGTCACTGAAGCTTTCTTT
TRBJ2-7 | NA | TRBD2 | TRBV11-2 | CASSLGTSGSYEQYF | TGTGCCAGCAGCCTGGGGACTAGCGGGTCTTACGAGCAGTACTTC
TRBJ2-3 | NA | TRBD2 | TRBV18 | CASSPGGLATDTQYF | TGTGCCAGCTCACCGGGGGGACTAGCCACAGATACGCAGTATTTT
TRBJ2-3 | NA | NA | TRBV24-1 | CATSGAGGPSTDTQYF | TGTGCCACCAGTGGGGCCGGGGGACCAAGCACAGATACGCAGTATTTT